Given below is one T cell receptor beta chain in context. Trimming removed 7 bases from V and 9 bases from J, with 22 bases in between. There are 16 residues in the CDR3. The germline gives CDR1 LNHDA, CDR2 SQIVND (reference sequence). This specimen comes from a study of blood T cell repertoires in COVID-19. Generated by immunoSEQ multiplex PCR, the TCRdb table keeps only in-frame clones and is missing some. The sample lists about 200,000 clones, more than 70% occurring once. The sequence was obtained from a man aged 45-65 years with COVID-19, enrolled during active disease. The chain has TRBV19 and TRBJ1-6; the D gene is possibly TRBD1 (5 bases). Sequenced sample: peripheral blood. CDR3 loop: CASKPGRATFRSPLHF. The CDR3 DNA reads TGTGCCAGTAAACCAGGGAGGGCTACATTCCGTTCACCCCTCCACTTT.